These 19 T cell receptor beta chains were sequenced from one sample in a study of human T cells and chemical hapten exposure. TCRdb used MiXCR to reprocess the RACE reads, holding one entry per CDR3 protein. The table has about 380,000 distinct CDR3 sequences, roughly 4.8% seen once. Time point here: patch test 1, 2 weeks after DPC sensitization. The treatment here: therapeutic diphenylcyclopropenone sensitization with weekly scalp DPC. The sample consisted of whole blood, taken in connection with sensitization to the hapten diphenylcyclopropenone (DPC). The receptors stem from a woman aged 45 to 65 with alopecia areata. Some clones in this sample may be carry-over from other donors' samples.

This clonotype was found a few times. This chain joins TRBV11-2 and TRBJ1-4; no reliable D call. V was cut by 5 bases and J by 0 bases, with 13 bases left in between. CDR3 length: 16 amino acids. Germline lookup yields CDR1 SGHAT and CDR2 FQNNGV. CDR3 nucleotide sequence: TGTGCCAGCAGCCCGGATCCGACTGCAACTAATGAAAAACTGTTTTTT. This codes for CASSPDPTATNEKLFF.

Ten or more counts support this clonotype. The rearrangement joins TRBV29-1 to TRBJ2-3, with TRBD1 as a possible D gene (5 bases). CDR1 SQVTM and CDR2 ANQGSEA come from the germline V gene. Trimming pared 3 bases from V and 4 bases from J, leaving 8 bases between. The CDR3 is made up of 12 amino acids. The CDR3 nucleotides are TGCAGCGTTGAGACAGAGGCAGATACGCAGTATTTT. Its protein product is CSVETEADTQYF.

This clonotype appeared many times. The chain joins TRBV4-2 to TRBJ1-5; 7 bases fit TRBD1. The CDR3 is 17 amino acids. Looked up from germline, CDR1 is LGHNA and CDR2 is YNFKEQ. Trimming removed 0 bases from V and 5 bases from J; junction bases left unmatched: 10. The DNA for the CDR3 is TGTGCCAGCAGCCAAGATCCAGGAACAGGGGTATATCAGCCCCAGCATTTT. Its protein is CASSQDPGTGVYQPQHF.

This clonotype was detected only a few times. This sequence joins TRBV10-3 and TRBJ1-5, with D perhaps matching TRBD1 (5 bases). CDR3 length: 15 residues. CDR1 and CDR2 from the germline V gene are ENHRY and SYGVKD. V was trimmed by 3 bases and J by 0 bases, leaving 9 bases between them. The CDR3 spells CAISDWGISNQPQHF. CDR3 DNA: TGTGCCATCAGTGATTGGGGGATTAGCAATCAGCCCCAGCATTTT.

The V and J genes are TRBV5-1 and TRBJ2-3; possible D gene TRBD2, 5 bases. The CDR3 spans 16 residues. Trimming removed 2 bases from V and 0 bases from J, with 13 bases in between. Germline V gene data show CDR1 as SGHRS and CDR2 as YFSETQ. This CDR3 reads CASSFRGLTSTDTQYF. The DNA for the CDR3 is TGCGCCAGCAGCTTTCGCGGGTTGACTAGCACAGATACGCAGTATTTT.

With regard to this clonotype: A clone one base away is much larger, so this may be a read error. The chain has TRBV6-2 or TRBV6-3 and TRBJ2-1; D gene uncertain. The CDR3 sequence is 12 residues long. Germline lookup yields CDR1 MNHEY and CDR2 SVGEGT. Trimming cost V 2 bases and J 5 bases, with 4 bases left between them. DNA of the CDR3: TGTGCCAGCAGTTACGCCCACAATGAGCAGTTCTTC. This encodes CASSYAHNEQFF.

Ten or more counts support this clonotype. J is TRBJ2-6 and V is TRBV12-3 or TRBV12-4; 8 bases agree with TRBD1. The CDR3 has 19 amino acids. J was trimmed by 4 bases and V by 0 bases; bases with no gene match: 11. The CDR3 sequence is CASSLAGQGAIVGANVLTF. Written as DNA, the CDR3 is TGTGCCAGCAGTTTAGCGGGTCAGGGGGCCATTGTCGGGGCCAACGTCCTGACTTTC.

This clonotype was found many times. This sequence joins TRBV5-1 and TRBJ2-1, with TRBD1 matching over 8 bases. The germline V gene encodes CDR1 SGHRS and CDR2 YFSETQ. V shed 0 bases and J 8 bases; nucleotides not matched to a gene: 1. This CDR3 has 13 amino acids. The CDR3 loop is CASSLAGGYEQFF. CDR3 DNA: TGCGCCAGCAGCTTGGCAGGGGGCTATGAGCAGTTCTTC.

This clonotype was detected ten times or more. The genes are TRBV29-1 and TRBJ2-3, with unresolved D. V was clipped by 5 bases and J by 3 bases, with 9 bases between them. CDR3 length: 12 amino acids. The germline CDR1 and CDR2 sequences are SQVTM and ANQGSEA. For the CDR3, the DNA is TGCAGCGTTCGAAGACAAACAGATACGCAGTATTTT. This codes for CSVRRQTDTQYF.

This clonotype was detected many times. This chain uses TRBV4-2 with TRBJ2-1; the D is unclear. The germline gives CDR1 LGHNA, CDR2 YNFKEQ. V was clipped by 0 bases and J by 2 bases, with 5 bases between them. There are 14 residues in the CDR3. CDR3 nucleotides: TGTGCCAGCAGCCAAGATCGGGCCTACAATGAGCAGTTCTTC. Translated: CASSQDRAYNEQFF.

This clonotype was detected many times. The rearrangement joins TRBV6-5 to TRBJ2-3; no reliable D call. In germline, CDR1 is MNHEY, CDR2 SVGAGI. Trimming removed 6 bases at V and 1 base at J, with 11 bases between. The CDR3 consists of 14 residues. The CDR3 DNA is TGTGCCAGCAGCCGCGCGGAAGGCACAGATACGCAGTATTTT. As protein: CASSRAEGTDTQYF.

This clonotype was counted many times. The chain uses TRBV2 and TRBJ2-3, with 7 nucleotides matching TRBD2. Trimming at V came to 10 bases and at J to 2 bases, leaving 6 bases not matched to a gene. The CDR3 runs 13 residues. Looked up from germline, CDR1 is SNHLY and CDR2 is FYNNEI. CDR3 sequence: CATLGGYTDTQYF. CDR3 in DNA: TGTGCCACCCTGGGGGGGTACACAGATACGCAGTATTTT.

This clonotype was found many times. The chain combines TRBV6-6 with TRBJ2-3, with D perhaps TRBD2 (5 bases). CDR3 length equals 16 residues. V gave up 2 bases and J gave up 2 bases, with 14 bases separating them. CDR1 is MNHNY, CDR2 SVGAGI, per germline (reference sequence). As DNA, the CDR3 is TGTGCCAGCAGTTACATGAGCCGGGGTCTCACAGATACGCAGTATTTT. The encoded protein is CASSYMSRGLTDTQYF.

This clonotype was found a few times. V is TRBV11-2 and J is TRBJ2-5; tentatively, D is TRBD1 (5 bases). The CDR3 contains 14 residues. The V gene lost 4 bases and the J gene lost 9 bases, with 18 bases spanning the gap. Germline CDR1 and CDR2: SGHAT and FQNNGV. CDR3 sequence: CASSSWGMEGAQYF. CDR3 in DNA: TGTGCCAGCAGCTCTTGGGGCATGGAAGGGGCCCAGTACTTC.

This clonotype was picked up many times. The V and J genes are TRBV5-1 and TRBJ2-3; D not resolved. The CDR3 extends over 13 amino acids. The V gene lost 2 bases and the J gene lost 2 bases, with 6 bases spanning the gap. Germline assignment: CDR1 SGHRS and CDR2 YFSETQ. The CDR3 is CASSFGFTDTQYF. The CDR3 nucleotides are TGCGCCAGCAGCTTCGGCTTCACAGATACGCAGTATTTT.

The V and J genes are TRBV27 and TRBJ1-6; 7 bases agree with TRBD1. CDR1 is MNHEY and CDR2 is SMNVEV in the germline V gene (reference sequence). This CDR3 comprises 17 residues. The V segment lost 5 bases and the J segment 6 bases; nucleotides outside the gene matches: 13. CDR3 loop: CASSQSITGAGNSPLHF. The DNA of the CDR3 is TGTGCCAGCAGTCAGTCCATCACAGGGGCGGGTAATTCACCCCTCCACTTT.

This clonotype was picked up many times. J is TRBJ2-1 and V is TRBV7-8, with D maybe TRBD1 (5 bases). Germline-derived CDR1 and CDR2 are SGHVS and FQNEAQ. V lost 0 bases, J lost 1 base, and 16 bases lay in between. CDR3 size: 18 residues. CDR3 amino acids: CASSLAEVARQSYNEQFF. In DNA form, the CDR3 reads TGTGCCAGCAGCTTAGCAGAGGTAGCTAGACAGTCCTACAATGAGCAGTTCTTC.

This clonotype was counted ten times or more. This chain links TRBV5-1 with TRBJ2-7; D may match TRBD1 or TRBD2 (7 bases each). The CDR3 covers 16 residues. Germline V lookup: CDR1 SGHRS, CDR2 YFSETQ. Trimming pared 2 bases from V and 0 bases from J, leaving 15 bases between. The CDR3 DNA reads TGCGCCAGCAGCTTTAACAGGGGCGGGAGCTCCTACGAGCAGTACTTC. Its protein is CASSFNRGGSSYEQYF.

The rearrangement joins TRBV5-6 to TRBJ2-7; D remains unclear. V was pared by 1 base and J by 3 bases, with 8 bases between. CDR1 SGHDT and CDR2 YYEEEE come from the germline V gene. The CDR3 runs 13 residues. For the CDR3, the DNA is TGTGCCAGCAGCTTGCGGCCCTTCTACGAGCAGTACTTC. It translates to CASSLRPFYEQYF.